The T cell receptor beta chain described here comes from a study of blood T cell repertoires in COVID-19. Study-wide context: Samples of COVID-19 (acute and convalescent) were obtained from the United States, Italy and Spain. Sample material is recorded as cDNA or gDNA derived from T cells, B-cell-depleted T cells, or PBMCs.

Measured with immunoSEQ multiplex PCR; TCRdb has only the in-frame clones, and not every one. The profile shows about 300,000 clones, 89% of them singletons. Germline values: CDR1 SGHTA, CDR2 FQGTGA. This CDR3 contains 14 residues. Trimming took 2 bases from V and 4 from J, leaving 11 bases between them. Adults between about 18 and 95 years of age took part from approximately 24 US areas. Donors were grouped by their self-reported clinical history. V gene TRBV7-3 combines with J gene TRBJ1-1; D is unresolved. What was sequenced was PBMCs or T cells enriched from blood (not recorded which). This TCR was recovered from a man aged 55 to 70 who had recovered from COVID-19. As DNA, the CDR3 is TGTGCCAGCAGCTTAGGCGGGGTAAGCACTGAAGCTTTCTTT. It yields the protein CASSLGGVSTEAFF.